One and the same sample provided the 28 T cell receptor beta chains below, sequenced in a study of cytomegalovirus exposure and HLA in healthy donors. Primers: 60 Vbeta forward and 13 Jbeta reverse. Sequencing was performed with immunoSEQ multiplex PCR; in TCRdb, only in-frame clones are kept and a portion is missing. The sample lists more than 140,000 clones; 75% to 80% were seen once. Sequenced input: PBMCs. Receptors originate from a male donor in good health and CMV-seronegative.

The J gene is TRBJ2-2, the V gene TRBV5-4, with a possible D match to TRBD2 (5 bases). Trimming cost V 10 bases and J 2 bases, with 15 bases left between them. This CDR3 is built from 14 residues. Germline V gene lookup returns CDR1 SGHNT and CDR2 YYREEE (reference sequence). CDR3 in DNA: TGTGCCGGGCGGGCAGATGGAAACACCGGGGAGCTGTTTTTT. As protein: CAGRADGNTGELFF.

The gene calls are TRBV9 and TRBJ2-1, with a possible D match to TRBD1 (6 bases). V was pared by 0 bases and J by 9 bases, with 19 bases between. The germline V gene encodes CDR1 SGDLS and CDR2 YYNGEE. This CDR3 is 16 amino acids long. Here the CDR3 DNA reads TGTGCCAGCAGCGTAGAGAACAGGGCGGTTTCTGGTGAGCAGTTCTTC. This sequence encodes CASSVENRAVSGEQFF.

The chain couples TRBV7-8 to TRBJ2-1; TRBD2 matches at 11 bases. With V trimmed by 5 bases and J by 4 bases, 13 bases remained unmatched. The V gene's germline CDR1 is SGHVS and CDR2 FQNEAQ. The CDR3 is 18 residues long. As DNA, the CDR3 is TGTGCCAGCAGCCGCACCCTAACCGGGACTAGCGGTTACAATGAGCAGTTCTTC. It encodes CASSRTLTGTSGYNEQFF.

The V gene is TRBV5-5, the J gene TRBJ2-7, with 7 bases fitting TRBD1. There are 16 residues in the CDR3. Trimming removed 0 bases from V and 7 bases from J; junction bases left unmatched: 13. Germline V gene lookup returns CDR1 SGHKS and CDR2 YYEKEE (reference sequence). The CDR3 coding sequence is TGTGCCAGCAGCTTGGAAGGGGGACAGCACCGGCGTGAGCAGTACTTC. It encodes CASSLEGGQHRREQYF.

The V call is TRBV7-2, the J call TRBJ2-3, with 9 bases fitting TRBD2. Germline V CDR1 and CDR2: SGHTA, FQGNSA. V trimming: 5 bases; J trimming: 2 bases; junction bases outside the gene matches: 14. CDR3 length: 18 amino acids. The CDR3 region has the DNA TGTGCCAGCAGCCTCCCACGAGTGGCGGGGGGGAACACAGATACGCAGTATTTT. Its translation is CASSLPRVAGGNTDTQYF.

This chain joins TRBV15 and TRBJ2-5, with no clear D. The J call could be wrong; TRBJ2-7 is a better fit for the DNA end. CDR1 LNHNV and CDR2 YYDKDF come from the germline V gene (reference sequence). This CDR3 contains 13 residues. The CDR3 is CATSRDTSYEQYF. CDR3 bases: TGTGCCACCAGCAGAGACACCTCCTACGAGCAGTACTTC.

The V and J genes are TRBV2 and TRBJ2-7; TRBD2 agrees at 9 bases. Per germline, CDR1 SNHLY and CDR2 FYNNEI. CDR3 length: 14 residues. V lost 8 bases, J lost 0 bases, and 5 bases stayed unmatched. Here the CDR3 reads CASSREGSSYEQYF. The CDR3 DNA sequence: TGTGCCAGCTCGCGGGAGGGGAGCTCCTACGAGCAGTACTTC.

This chain joins TRBV27 and TRBJ2-2; 8 bases fit TRBD2. J gave up 3 bases and V 5 bases, and 8 bases lay outside the gene matches. The CDR3 runs 16 residues. Looked up from germline, CDR1 is MNHEY and CDR2 is SMNVEV (reference sequence). The CDR3 DNA reads as TGTGCCAGCAGTCCCTTGACTAGCGTGTACACCGGGGAGCTGTTTTTT. Translation: CASSPLTSVYTGELFF.

J is TRBJ2-7 and V is TRBV6-1; TRBD2 matches 8 bases. Germline assignment: CDR1 MNHNS and CDR2 SASEGT. V trimming: 0 bases; J trimming: 3 bases; junction bases outside the gene matches: 7. The CDR3 has 16 amino acids. The CDR3 DNA reads TGTGCCAGCAGTGAAGCCCTTGGACTAGCAGGCTACGAGCAGTACTTC. Translating gives CASSEALGLAGYEQYF.

The chain recombines TRBV10-3 with TRBJ2-1; 9 nucleotides line up with TRBD2. Per the germline V gene, CDR1 is ENHRY and CDR2 is SYGVKD. This CDR3 is built from 17 residues. J lost 0 bases, V lost 6 bases, and 9 bases had no gene match. In DNA, the CDR3 is TGTGCCATCAGCCCATCTAGCGGGATAAGCTCCTACAATGAGCAGTTCTTC. Translated: CAISPSSGISSYNEQFF.

This clone was observed a few times. The chain joins TRBV21-1 to TRBJ2-3; no DNA check was done on the table's D call, TRBD2. TRBV21-1 is classified as a pseudogene. The CDR3 runs to 15 residues. Here the CDR3 reads CASSKRSGGTDTQYF. In DNA form, the CDR3 reads TGTGCCAGCAGCAAAAGGAGCGGAGGCACAGATACGCAGTATTTT.

This chain links TRBV11-3 with TRBJ2-3, with 9 nucleotides matching TRBD2. Germline values: CDR1 SGHNT, CDR2 YENEEA. V trimming: 3 bases; J trimming: 1 base; junction bases outside the gene matches: 2. The CDR3 runs 15 residues. CDR3 sequence reads: CASSFSGSGTDTQYF. The CDR3 DNA follows: TGTGCCAGCAGCTTTAGCGGGAGTGGCACAGATACGCAGTATTTT.

The chain couples TRBV5-1 to TRBJ2-7; 9 nucleotides line up with TRBD1. The CDR3 runs to 16 residues. Germline CDR1 SGHRS, CDR2 YFSETQ. With 4 bases clipped from V and 0 bases from J, the junction kept 8 bases outside the gene matches. The CDR3: CASSPRDRARSYEQYF. CDR3 nucleotide sequence: TGCGCCAGCAGCCCCCGGGACAGGGCACGCTCCTACGAGCAGTACTTC.

V usage is TRBV2 and J usage is TRBJ1-1; D unresolved. CDR1 and CDR2 from the germline V gene are SNHLY and FYNNEI. Between the trimmed V and J ends, which lost 9 bases and 4 bases, there was a span of 15 bases. This CDR3 comprises 13 residues. The CDR3 DNA reads as TGTGCCAGTTCTACGAGAGGCGGCACTGAAGCTTTCTTT. Its protein product is CASSTRGGTEAFF.

The chain joins TRBV6-5 to TRBJ2-7; 9 nucleotides align to TRBD1. CDR1 is MNHEY and CDR2 is SVGAGI in the germline V gene. Trimming removed 7 bases from V and 7 bases from J; junction bases left unmatched: 5. The CDR3 spans 12 residues. This chain's CDR3 is CASKQGAREQYF. As DNA, the CDR3 is TGTGCCAGCAAACAGGGGGCGCGGGAGCAGTACTTC.

In its sample, this clone was seen a few times. CDR3 sequence reads: CASSLVGASYNEQFF. DNA of the CDR3: TGTGCCAGCAGCTTGGTGGGCGCATCCTACAATGAGCAGTTCTTC. The chain recombines TRBV5-4 with TRBJ2-1; D unclear. V was cut by 0 bases and J by 1 base, with 8 bases left in between. CDR1 is SGHNT and CDR2 is YYREEE in the germline V gene (reference sequence). The CDR3 runs 15 residues.

V is TRBV28 and J is TRBJ1-1, with D hard to call. Deletions cut 2 bases from V and 5 bases from J, with 6 bases between. Germline V gene data show CDR1 as MDHEN and CDR2 as SYDVKM. CDR3 length equals 12 residues. The CDR3 nucleotides read TGTGCCAGCAGTTTAGTCCAGACTGAAGCTTTCTTT. This encodes CASSLVQTEAFF.

The J gene is TRBJ2-6, the V gene TRBV19; a weak D match, TRBD1 (6 bases). Germline V lookup: CDR1 LNHDA, CDR2 SQIVND (reference sequence). The CDR3 is 15 residues long. Trimming removed 5 bases at V and 5 bases at J, with 13 bases between. The CDR3 reads CASSSAQGRANVLTF. The CDR3 region has the DNA TGTGCCAGTAGTTCGGCGCAGGGGAGGGCCAACGTCCTGACTTTC.

Only one count was recorded for this clone. The chain has TRBV4-1 and TRBJ1-5, with D tentatively TRBD1 (5 bases). Germline values: CDR1 MGHRA, CDR2 YSYEKL. This CDR3 has 15 residues. Between the trimmed V and J ends, which lost 5 bases and 3 bases, there was a span of 14 bases. The CDR3 spells CASSLSDTYNQPQHF. DNA for the CDR3: TGCGCCAGCAGCTTATCGGACACCTACAATCAGCCCCAGCATTTT.

The chain uses TRBV7-9 and TRBJ1-1; perhaps TRBD1 as D (6 bases). This CDR3 contains 14 residues. Germline loops: CDR1 SEHNR, CDR2 FQNEAQ (reference sequence). The germline V and J ends were trimmed by 6 bases and 3 bases, with 14 bases remaining between them. The CDR3 coding sequence is TGTGCCAGCAGTCAAGACAGGATTTACACTGAAGCTTTCTTT. Protein sequence: CASSQDRIYTEAFF. Filled out from reference TRBV7-9 and TRBJ1-1, the complete variable domain reads DTGVSQNPRHKITKRGQNVTFRCDPISEHNRLYWYRQTLGQGPEFLTYFQNEAQLEKSRLLSDRFSAERPKGSFSTLEIQRTEQGDSAMYLCASSQDRIYTEAFFGQGTRLTVV.

The chain uses TRBV5-1 and TRBJ2-7; 13 bases line up with TRBD2. V was pared by 7 bases and J by 3 bases, with 7 bases of the junction left unmatched. The germline V gene encodes CDR1 SGHRS and CDR2 YFSETQ. This CDR3 has 15 amino acids. CDR3 sequence reads: CASWEGLAGNYEQYF. CDR3 nucleotide sequence: TGCGCCAGCTGGGAGGGACTAGCGGGGAACTACGAGCAGTACTTC. Filled out from reference TRBV5-1 and TRBJ2-7, the complete variable domain reads KAGVTQTPRYLIKTRGQQVTLSCSPISGHRSVSWYQQTPGQGLQFLFEYFSETQRNKGNFPGRFSGRQFSNSRSEMNVSTLELGDSALYLCASWEGLAGNYEQYFGPGTRLTVT.

This clone was found a few times. This rearrangement joins TRBV16 to TRBJ2-1, with 7 bases that match TRBD1. Germline V CDR1 and CDR2: KGHSY, FQNENV. Losses at the gene ends were 1 base for V and 5 bases for J; bases not matched to a gene: 8. This CDR3 comprises 16 residues. CDR3 amino acids: CASSQYTGVPNNEQFF. The CDR3 DNA reads as TGTGCCAGCAGCCAATACACAGGGGTACCCAACAATGAGCAGTTCTTC.

The chain combines TRBV30 with TRBJ2-7; 9 nucleotides align to TRBD2. The CDR3 is made up of 21 amino acids. CDR1 is GTSNPN, CDR2 SVGIG, per germline (reference sequence). The ends lost 0 bases at V and 2 bases at J; junction bases unmatched: 23. The CDR3, as DNA: TGTGCCTGGAGTGTACGGGTGTGGGGAGGGACTAGCCAGCGACGCACCTACGAGCAGTACTTC. This encodes CAWSVRVWGGTSQRRTYEQYF.

This clone appeared once. V usage is TRBV9 and J usage is TRBJ1-4; TRBD1 agrees at 10 bases. Trimming cost V 0 bases and J 8 bases; bases outside gene matches: 4. This CDR3 is 15 amino acids long. Germline V CDR1 and CDR2: SGDLS, YYNGEE. The DNA of the CDR3 is TGTGCCAGCAGCGTAGGGGACAGGGGAAGGGAAAAACTGTTTTTT. It is translated as CASSVGDRGREKLFF.

In nucleotides, the CDR3 is TGTGCCAGCAGCCTACTTGGAAACACCATATATTTT. The encoded protein is CASSLLGNTIYF. The rearrangement joins TRBV7-9 to TRBJ1-3, with D unresolved. Trimming cost V 5 bases and J 3 bases, with 5 bases left between them. Germline V gene lookup returns CDR1 SEHNR and CDR2 FQNEAQ (reference sequence). CDR3 length: 12 residues.

This sequence joins TRBV9 and TRBJ2-1; 7 bases map to TRBD1. CDR3 length: 16 amino acids. Looked up from germline, CDR1 is SGDLS and CDR2 is YYNGEE. V shed 3 bases, J shed 4 bases, and the junction held 10 bases outside the gene matches. The CDR3 region is CASSELTGSKYNEQFF. The CDR3 nucleotides read TGTGCCAGCAGCGAGCTGACAGGGTCAAAATACAATGAGCAGTTCTTC.

This clone was seen once. The CDR3 bases are TGTGCCAGCTCAGACAGTTTCGGCGAGACCCAGTACTTC. This codes for CASSDSFGETQYF. The genes are TRBV18 and TRBJ2-5; TRBD1 is a possible D gene (5 bases). Germline loops: CDR1 KGHSH, CDR2 LQKENI. The CDR3 is made up of 13 amino acids. The germline V and J ends were trimmed by 5 bases and 5 bases, with 12 bases remaining between them.

The genes are TRBV14 and TRBJ1-1; D ambiguous. V shed 2 bases and J shed 10 bases, with 20 bases lying between them. The length of the CDR3 is 15 residues. CDR1 SGHDN and CDR2 FVKESK come from the germline V gene. DNA for the CDR3: TGTGCCAGCAGCCAACTCGGGGTTATGCTAGCCGGAGCTTTCTTT. Residues: CASSQLGVMLAGAFF.